This note documents a single TCR beta chain sequence. The antigen is not known. This entry belongs to a study of response to subunit inactivated influenza vaccine. Findings and caveats of the study: A suggestion made by the authors is that each seasonal influenza vaccination recruits few new T cells.

Each CDR3 protein is one row after TCRdb ran MiXCR on the RT-PCR reads. This table has around 650,000 distinct CDR3 sequences, around 16% appearing once. CDR1 and CDR2 from the germline V gene are MNHEY and SVGEGT. V shed 6 bases and J shed 1 base, with 15 bases lying between them. CDR3 length equals 15 residues. The chain recombines TRBV6-2 or TRBV6-3 with TRBJ1-1; a weak D match, TRBD1 (5 bases). The sequencing here drew on PBMCs from blood, taken 11 to 12 days after vaccination. The sequence was obtained from a man between 50 and 59 years old who received an inactivated influenza vaccine. The DNA of the CDR3 is TGTGCCAGCAGCGACGGGGACCGAGCGAACACTGAAGCTTTCTTT. This codes for CASSDGDRANTEAFF.